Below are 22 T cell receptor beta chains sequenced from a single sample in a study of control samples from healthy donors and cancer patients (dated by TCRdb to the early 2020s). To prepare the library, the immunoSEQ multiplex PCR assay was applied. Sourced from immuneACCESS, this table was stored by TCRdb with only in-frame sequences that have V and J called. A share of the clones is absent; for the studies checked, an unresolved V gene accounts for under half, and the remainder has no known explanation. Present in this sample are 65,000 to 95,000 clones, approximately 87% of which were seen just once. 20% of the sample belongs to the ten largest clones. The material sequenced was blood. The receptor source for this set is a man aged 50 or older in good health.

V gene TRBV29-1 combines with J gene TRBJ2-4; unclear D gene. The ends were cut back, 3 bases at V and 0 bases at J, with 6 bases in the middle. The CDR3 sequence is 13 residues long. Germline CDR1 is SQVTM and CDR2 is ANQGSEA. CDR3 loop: CSVEGIAKNIQYF. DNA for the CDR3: TGCAGCGTTGAGGGGATAGCCAAAAACATTCAGTACTTC.

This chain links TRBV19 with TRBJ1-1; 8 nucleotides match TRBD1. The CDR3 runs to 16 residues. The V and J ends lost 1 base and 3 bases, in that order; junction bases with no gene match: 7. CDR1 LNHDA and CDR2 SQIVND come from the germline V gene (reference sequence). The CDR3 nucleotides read TGTGCCAGTAGTATAGTCGGACAGGGTGAGGACACTGAAGCTTTCTTT. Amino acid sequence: CASSIVGQGEDTEAFF. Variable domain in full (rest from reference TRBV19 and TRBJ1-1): DGGITQSPKYLFRKEGQNVTLSCEQNLNHDAMYWYRQDPGQGLRLIYYSQIVNDFQKGDIAEGYSVSREKKESFPLTVTSAQKNPTAFYLCASSIVGQGEDTEAFFGQGTRLTVV.

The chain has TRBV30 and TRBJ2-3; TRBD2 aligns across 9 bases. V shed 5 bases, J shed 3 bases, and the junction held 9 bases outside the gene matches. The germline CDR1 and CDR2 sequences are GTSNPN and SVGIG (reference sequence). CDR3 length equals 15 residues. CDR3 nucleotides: TGTGCCTGGTGCCCGGGGCTAGCGGGAACAGATACGCAGTATTTT. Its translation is CAWCPGLAGTDTQYF. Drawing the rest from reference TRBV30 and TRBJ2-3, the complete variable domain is SQTIHQWPATLVQPVGSPLSLECTVEGTSNPNLYWYRQAAGRGLQLLFYSVGIGQISSEVPQNLSASRPQDRQFILSSKKLLLSDSGFYLCAWCPGLAGTDTQYFGPGTRLTVL.

CDR3 bases: TGCAGTGCCCGAACTAGCAATGAGCAGTTCTTC. Amino acids: CSARTSNEQFF. This sequence joins TRBV20-1 and TRBJ2-1; D may be TRBD2 (5 bases). Trimming stripped 6 bases from V and 6 bases from J, with 9 bases between. CDR1 and CDR2 from the germline V gene are DFQATT and SNEGSKA (reference sequence). This CDR3 has 11 amino acids.

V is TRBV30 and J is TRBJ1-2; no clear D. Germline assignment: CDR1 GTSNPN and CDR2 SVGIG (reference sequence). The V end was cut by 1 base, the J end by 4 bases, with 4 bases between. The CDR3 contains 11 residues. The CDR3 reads CAWSELYGYTF. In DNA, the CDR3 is TGTGCCTGGAGTGAACTCTATGGCTACACCTTC.

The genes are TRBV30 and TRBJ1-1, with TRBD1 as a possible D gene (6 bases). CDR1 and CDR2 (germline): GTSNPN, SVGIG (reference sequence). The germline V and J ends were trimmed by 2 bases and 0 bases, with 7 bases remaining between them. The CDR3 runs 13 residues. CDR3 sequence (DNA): TGTGCCTGGAGTACAGGGATGAACACTGAAGCTTTCTTT. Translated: CAWSTGMNTEAFF.

The CDR3: CASRVPTGVSEKLFF. Here the CDR3 DNA reads TGTGCCAGCCGGGTACCGACAGGGGTTTCTGAAAAACTGTTTTTT. The chain carries TRBV28 and TRBJ1-4, with 8 bases fitting TRBD1. Germline assignment: CDR1 MDHEN and CDR2 SYDVKM. CDR3 length: 15 residues. J lost 7 bases, V lost 8 bases, and 12 bases had no gene match.

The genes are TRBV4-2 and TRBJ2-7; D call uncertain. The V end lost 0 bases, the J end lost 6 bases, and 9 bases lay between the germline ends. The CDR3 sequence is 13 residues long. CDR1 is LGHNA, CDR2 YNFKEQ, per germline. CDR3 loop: CASSQDRAIEQYF. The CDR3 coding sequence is TGTGCCAGCAGCCAAGATCGGGCTATCGAGCAGTACTTC.

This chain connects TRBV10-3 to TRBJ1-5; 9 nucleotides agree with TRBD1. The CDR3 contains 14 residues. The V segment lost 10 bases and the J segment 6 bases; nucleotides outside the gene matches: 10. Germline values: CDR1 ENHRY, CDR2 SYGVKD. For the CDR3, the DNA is TGTGCCACGGAGAATACAGGGGGCGGTCAGCCCCAGCATTTT. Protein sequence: CATENTGGGQPQHF.

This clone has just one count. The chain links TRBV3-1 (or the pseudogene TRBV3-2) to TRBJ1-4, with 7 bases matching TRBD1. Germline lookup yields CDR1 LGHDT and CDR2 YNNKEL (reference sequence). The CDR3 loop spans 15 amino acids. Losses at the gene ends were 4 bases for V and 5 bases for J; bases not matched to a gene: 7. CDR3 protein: CASSPRETGNEKLFF. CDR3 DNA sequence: TGTGCCAGCAGCCCCAGGGAGACAGGGAATGAAAAACTGTTTTTT.

The CDR3 nucleotides are TGTGCCAGTAGTATAGATGGTTTGGGGAACACTGAAGCTTTCTTT. This gives the protein CASSIDGLGNTEAFF. The chain employs TRBV19 and TRBJ1-1; D is uncertain. CDR3 length: 15 residues. CDR1 and CDR2 from the germline V gene are LNHDA and SQIVND (reference sequence). Trimming cost V 0 bases and J 1 base, with 9 bases left between them.

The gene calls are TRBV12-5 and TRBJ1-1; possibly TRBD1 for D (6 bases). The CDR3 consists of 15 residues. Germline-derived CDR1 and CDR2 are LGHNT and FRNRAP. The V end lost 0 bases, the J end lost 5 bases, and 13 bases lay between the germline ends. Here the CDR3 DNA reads TGTGCTAGTGGTTTGGTATCGGCAGGGGAGACTGAAGCTTTCTTT. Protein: CASGLVSAGETEAFF.

CDR3 nucleotide sequence: TGTGCCATCAGCGGTGACAGTTACGAGCAGTACTTC. It yields the protein CAISGDSYEQYF. V gene TRBV10-3 combines with J gene TRBJ2-7; tentative D call: TRBD1 (5 bases). Germline assignment: CDR1 ENHRY and CDR2 SYGVKD. Trimming left V 6 bases short and J 4 bases short, with 10 bases between. The CDR3 consists of 12 residues.

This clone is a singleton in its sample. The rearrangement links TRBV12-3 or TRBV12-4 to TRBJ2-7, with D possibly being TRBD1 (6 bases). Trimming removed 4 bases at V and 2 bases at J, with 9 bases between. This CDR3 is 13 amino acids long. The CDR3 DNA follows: TGTGCCAGCAGTTATGGACAGACCTACGAGCAGTACTTC. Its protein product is CASSYGQTYEQYF.

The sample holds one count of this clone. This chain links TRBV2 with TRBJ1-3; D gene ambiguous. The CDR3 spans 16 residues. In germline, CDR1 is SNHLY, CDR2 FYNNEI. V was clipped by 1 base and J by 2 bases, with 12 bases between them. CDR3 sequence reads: CASSEGSRIAGNTIYF. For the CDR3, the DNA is TGTGCCAGCAGTGAAGGAAGCAGAATAGCTGGAAACACCATATATTTT.

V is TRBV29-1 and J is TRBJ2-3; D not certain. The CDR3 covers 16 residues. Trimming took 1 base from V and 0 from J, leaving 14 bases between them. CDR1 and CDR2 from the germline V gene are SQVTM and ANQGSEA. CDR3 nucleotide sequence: TGCAGCGTTGAAGGTTGGAGAGGATTGAGCACAGATACGCAGTATTTT. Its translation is CSVEGWRGLSTDTQYF.

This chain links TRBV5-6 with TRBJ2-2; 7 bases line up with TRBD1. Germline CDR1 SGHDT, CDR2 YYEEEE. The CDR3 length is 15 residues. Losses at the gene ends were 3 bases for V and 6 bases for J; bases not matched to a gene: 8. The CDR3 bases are TGTGCCAGCAGCTCCCCGGGGACAGAACCCGGGGAGCTGTTTTTT. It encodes CASSSPGTEPGELFF. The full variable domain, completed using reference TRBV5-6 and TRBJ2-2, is DAGVTQSPTHLIKTRGQQVTLRCSPKSGHDTVSWYQQALGQGPQFIFQYYEEEERQRGNFPDRFSGHQFPNYSSELNVNALLLGDSALYLCASSSPGTEPGELFFGEGSRLTVL.

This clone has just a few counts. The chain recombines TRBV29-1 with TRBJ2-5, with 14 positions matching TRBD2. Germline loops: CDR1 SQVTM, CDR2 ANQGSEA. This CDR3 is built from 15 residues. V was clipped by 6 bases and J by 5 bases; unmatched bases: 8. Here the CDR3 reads CSVLGLAGEWETQYF. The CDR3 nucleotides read TGCAGCGTCCTGGGACTAGCGGGAGAATGGGAGACCCAGTACTTC.

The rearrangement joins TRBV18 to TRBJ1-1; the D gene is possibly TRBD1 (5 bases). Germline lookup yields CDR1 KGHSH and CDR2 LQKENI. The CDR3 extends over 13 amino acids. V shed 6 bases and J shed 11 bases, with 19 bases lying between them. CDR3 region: CASSPNGQGGAFF. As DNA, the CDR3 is TGTGCCAGCTCTCCGAATGGGCAGGGCGGCGCTTTCTTT.

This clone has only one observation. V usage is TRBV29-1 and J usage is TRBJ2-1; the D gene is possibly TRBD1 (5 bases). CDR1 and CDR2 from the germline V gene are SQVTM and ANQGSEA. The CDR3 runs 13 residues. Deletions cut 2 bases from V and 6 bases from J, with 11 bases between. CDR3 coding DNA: TGCAGCGTTGAAAGACTTAGGGGCAATGAGCAGTTCTTC. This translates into CSVERLRGNEQFF.

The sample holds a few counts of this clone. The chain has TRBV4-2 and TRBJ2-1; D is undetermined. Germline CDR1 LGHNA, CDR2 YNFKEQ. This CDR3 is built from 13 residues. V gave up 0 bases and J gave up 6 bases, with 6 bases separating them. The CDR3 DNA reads TGTGCCAGCAGCCAAGACGGCGTCAATGAGCAGTTCTTC. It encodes CASSQDGVNEQFF.

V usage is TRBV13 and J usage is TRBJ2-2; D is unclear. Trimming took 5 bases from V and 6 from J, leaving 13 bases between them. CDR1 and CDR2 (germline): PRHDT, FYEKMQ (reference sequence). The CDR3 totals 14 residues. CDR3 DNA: TGTGCCAGCAGCCCTACAGTAACGGCCGGGGAGCTGTTTTTT. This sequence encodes CASSPTVTAGELFF.